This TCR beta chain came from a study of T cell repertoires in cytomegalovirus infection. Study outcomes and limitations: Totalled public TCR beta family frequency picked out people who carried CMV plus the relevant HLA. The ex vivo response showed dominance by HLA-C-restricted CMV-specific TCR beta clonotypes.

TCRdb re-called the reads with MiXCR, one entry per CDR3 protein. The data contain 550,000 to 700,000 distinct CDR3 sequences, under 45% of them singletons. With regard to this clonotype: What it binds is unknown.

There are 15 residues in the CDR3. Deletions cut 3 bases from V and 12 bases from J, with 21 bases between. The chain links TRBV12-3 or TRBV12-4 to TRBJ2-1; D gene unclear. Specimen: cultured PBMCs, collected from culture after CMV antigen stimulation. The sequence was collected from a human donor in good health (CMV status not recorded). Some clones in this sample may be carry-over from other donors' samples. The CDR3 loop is CASSFQSNLGQGQFF. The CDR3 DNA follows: TGTGCCAGCAGTTTTCAAAGTAATCTAGGTCAAGGGCAGTTCTTC.